This note documents a single T cell receptor beta chain sequence. Its antigen remains unknown. Trimming left V 1 base short and J 0 bases short, with 5 bases between. The germline CDR1 and CDR2 sequences are GTSNPN and SVGIG (reference sequence). The CDR3 has 13 amino acids. This entry is derived from a study of identifying expanded T cells in peripheral blood. Collection occurred without any documented infections or immune events in donors. Libraries were prepared by immunoSEQ multiplex PCR; TCRdb keeps only in-frame clonotypes and omits some of them. The sample holds tens of thousands of clones, 85% seen once. Whole-study findings and limits: About 1.2 clones differed between technical replicates, versus around 15 and 18 over time. Across healthy donors, higher total template counts meant significantly greater approximately two-week count variance.

V is TRBV30 and J is TRBJ2-3; D gene ambiguous. The source material was blood. The TCR was taken from a person aged 18 to 75 in good health. The CDR3 protein is CAWSGSSTDTQYF. In DNA, the CDR3 is TGTGCCTGGAGTGGGTCGAGCACAGATACGCAGTATTTT. Filled out from reference TRBV30 and TRBJ2-3, the complete variable domain reads SQTIHQWPATLVQPVGSPLSLECTVEGTSNPNLYWYRQAAGRGLQLLFYSVGIGQISSEVPQNLSASRPQDRQFILSSKKLLLSDSGFYLCAWSGSSTDTQYFGPGTRLTVL.